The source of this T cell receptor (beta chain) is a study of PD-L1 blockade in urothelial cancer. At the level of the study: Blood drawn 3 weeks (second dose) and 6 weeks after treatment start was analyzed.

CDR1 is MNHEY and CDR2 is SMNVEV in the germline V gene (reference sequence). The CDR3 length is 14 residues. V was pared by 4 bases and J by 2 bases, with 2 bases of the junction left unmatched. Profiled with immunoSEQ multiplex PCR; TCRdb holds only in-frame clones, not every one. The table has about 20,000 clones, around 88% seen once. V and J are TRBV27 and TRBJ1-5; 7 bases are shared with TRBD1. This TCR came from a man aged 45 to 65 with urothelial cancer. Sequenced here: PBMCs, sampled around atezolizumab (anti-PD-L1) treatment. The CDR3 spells CASSSDRGNQPQHF. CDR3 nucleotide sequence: TGTGCCAGCAGTTCTGACAGGGGCAATCAGCCCCAGCATTTT.